A selection of T cell receptor beta chains follows, all from one sample in a study of T cell responses to AZD1222 COVID-19 vaccine. Using immunoSEQ multiplex PCR, the repertoire was profiled, and TCRdb retains in-frame clones only, with some absent. The sample lists about 94,000 clones, 70% to 90% seen once, with 13% in the top ten. Sequencing was performed on peripheral blood, taken on day 0 of AZD1222 vaccination. All receptors derive from an adult in good health. CDR3s include the opening cysteine and the closing phenylalanine or tryptophan. The order of the fields is D gene, clone size, J gene, CDR3 length, V gene, CDR3 protein, CDR3 DNA. A D gene is named only where the DNA matches it firmly. Size is omitted from some rows. Given values are once, few, many or a class for expanded clones.

>TRBD1|-|TRBJ1-5|14|TRBV6-6
CASSYVTGEQPQHF
TGTGCCAGCAGTTACGTGACAGGGGAACAGCCCCAGCATTTT
>-|-|TRBJ2-3|14|TRBV11-1
CASSLALSTDTQYF
TGTGCCAGCAGCTTAGCGCTTTCTACCGATACGCAGTATTTT
>-|-|TRBJ2-1|15|TRBV5-4
CASSLDARSYNEQFF
TGTGCCAGCAGCTTGGACGCCAGATCCTACAATGAGCAGTTCTTC
>-|-|TRBJ1-1|13|TRBV19
CASSSSMNTEAFF
TGTGCCAGTAGTTCGTCCATGAACACTGAAGCTTTCTTT
>-|once|TRBJ2-1|13|TRBV12-3/TRBV12-4
CASSQNRWNEQFF
TGTGCCAGCAGTCAAAATAGGTGGAATGAGCAGTTCTTC
>-|-|TRBJ2-1|14|TRBV4-1
CASSQGGGGNEQFF
TGCGCCAGCAGCCAAGGAGGTGGGGGCAATGAGCAGTTCTTC
>-|-|TRBJ1-2|14|TRBV7-8
CASSGQYHNYGYTF
TGTGCCAGCAGCGGACAGTATCATAACTATGGCTACACCTTC
>-|-|TRBJ1-4|13|TRBV27
CASSRDTYGKLFF
TGTGCCAGCAGCCGGGACACATATGGAAAACTGTTTTTT
>-|-|TRBJ2-7|11|TRBV12-3/TRBV12-4
CASSLGFEQYF
TGTGCCAGCAGCCTAGGGTTCGAGCAGTACTTC
>-|-|TRBJ2-3|16|TRBV5-1
CASSLDLGGWEDTQYF
TGCGCCAGCAGCTTGGATTTGGGGGGCTGGGAAGATACGCAGTATTTT
>TRBD2|-|TRBJ2-7|15|TRBV5-3
CARSSVLAGAYEQYF
TGTGCCAGAAGCTCCGTTCTAGCGGGGGCCTACGAGCAGTACTTC
>TRBD2|-|TRBJ2-3|15|TRBV6-4
CASSRTSFSTDTQYF
TGTGCCAGCAGTCGGACTAGCTTTAGCACAGATACGCAGTATTTT
>-|-|TRBJ1-1|13|TRBV29-1
CSVEGKLYTEAFF
TGCAGCGTTGAGGGGAAACTTTACACTGAAGCTTTCTTT
>-|once|TRBJ2-5|13|TRBV7-7
CASSLEGRETQYF
TGTGCCAGCAGCCTCGAGGGTAGAGAGACCCAGTACTTC
>TRBD2|-|TRBJ2-7|14|TRBV5-4
CASSLGLANHEQYF
TGTGCCAGCAGCTTGGGACTAGCGAACCACGAGCAGTACTTC
>TRBD2|-|TRBJ2-7|15|TRBV6-5
CASIPLAGTRYEQYF
TGTGCCAGCATTCCTCTAGCGGGGACCCGCTACGAGCAGTACTTC
>-|-|TRBJ1-1|16|TRBV28
CASSKPGRPGLTEAFF
TGTGCCAGCAGTAAACCGGGTCGCCCGGGCCTCACTGAAGCTTTCTTT
>TRBD1|-|TRBJ2-3|14|TRBV3-1/TRBV3-2
CASSPTGGTDTQYF
TGTGCCAGCAGCCCGACAGGGGGCACAGATACGCAGTATTTT
>TRBD1|-|TRBJ1-2|14|TRBV9
CASNPEGADYGYTF
TGTGCCAGCAACCCCGAGGGGGCTGACTATGGCTACACCTTC
>-|-|TRBJ2-4|12|TRBV25-1
CAATGDKNIQYF
TGTGCCGCGACGGGCGACAAAAACATTCAGTACTTC
>TRBD1|-|TRBJ1-3|14|TRBV4-1
CASSPQDRGNTIYF
TGCGCCAGCAGCCCTCAGGACAGGGGAAACACCATATATTTT
>TRBD1|-|TRBJ1-1|15|TRBV9
CASSVAQGAGTEAFF
TGTGCCAGCAGCGTAGCTCAGGGGGCGGGAACTGAAGCTTTCTTT
>-|-|TRBJ2-1|14|TRBV29-1
CSVETRVSYNEQFF
TGCAGCGTTGAAACCAGAGTCTCCTACAATGAGCAGTTCTTC
>-|-|TRBJ1-1|15|TRBV5-1
CASRDAGVGNTEAFF
TGCGCCAGCAGAGACGCAGGGGTTGGGAACACTGAAGCTTTCTTT
>TRBD1|-|TRBJ2-1|16|TRBV7-6
CASSLGTGGGFYEQFF
TGTGCCAGCAGCTTAGGGACAGGGGGAGGGTTCTATGAGCAGTTCTTC
>TRBD2|-|TRBJ2-7|15|TRBV10-2
CASSDAGVSSYEQYF
TGCGCCAGCAGTGATGCGGGGGTTAGCTCCTACGAGCAGTACTTC
>-|-|TRBJ1-2|13|TRBV9
CASSVFVGSGYTF
TGTGCCAGCAGCGTATTTGTGGGATCCGGCTACACCTTC
>-|-|TRBJ1-6|14|TRBV28
CASSLTPTNSPLHF
TGTGCCAGCAGTTTAACGCCGACTAATTCACCCCTCCACTTT